This TCR beta chain was sequenced during a study of cytomegalovirus exposure and HLA in healthy donors (TCRdb year 2017). About the study as a whole: An earlier analysis of 587 of the donors reported 276 Gb of sequence data and 117 million unique TCR beta sequences obtained from about 179 million T cells. Around 320 gigabases of sequencing data and 78 million or so unique TCR sequences were included in an early release covering under 650 HLA-typed donors. Of the roughly 390 genotyped donors, around 81% fell in the genetic ancestry cluster associated with self-reported Caucasian donors. The study aimed to test whether signatures of past pathogen exposure could be identified by cataloging public T cell receptors. The T cell repertoires of several hundred subjects were profiled by immunosequencing and related to cytomegalovirus serostatus. Along with the roughly 670-subject first cohort, a separate validation cohort of around 120 different subjects was used. High-throughput TCR immunosequencing, statistical association of individual TCRs with disease status, and machine learning were combined to predict cytomegalovirus infection status. A later analysis re-analyzed previously published TCR beta repertoires from approximately 700 donors and added high-resolution HLA genotyping to study TCR occurrence patterns. Rather than drawing on any new phenotypic data, the later analysis identified candidate immune exposures from TCR beta sequences and the way those sequences occurred across donors. An earlier analysis of fewer than 750 of the donors used high-throughput TCR beta sequencing to judge whether each TCR beta V gene segment behaved as functional or pseudogenic. Donor age, sex, ethnicity and CMV serostatus were collected together with the repertoire data. A later genetic analysis used genome-wide SNP genotypes for about three fifths of the roughly 700 donors, treating that subset as a discovery cohort. Every discovery cohort repertoire had been produced on one sequencing platform. HLA typing covered class I and class II loci at four-digit resolution. The number of typed donors differed by locus: about 620-640 for A, B, C, DRB1 and DQB1; 500 to 550 for DQA1; 606 for DPA1; and roughly 450 for DPB1. A handful of DR-DQ haplotypes were handled as single units for association and clustering because linkage in the cohort was strong. Among almost 400 genotyped donors of the cohort, an average of roughly 240,000 unique TCR beta nucleotide sequences were sequenced per donor, roughly 20% of them non-productive. What the research found in general, with its limitations: The authors suggested that the approach could potentially be generalized to other disease states and immunological phenotypes. In the study, 150 to 200 TCR beta chains were listed as associated with cytomegalovirus. HLA typing was unavailable for some donors at each locus, so association tests used only the typed subset. A later analysis found that HLA-associated TCR beta chains were more clonally expanded and had lower generation probabilities than equally common non-associated chains. Some IMGT-functional V segments, including TRBV6-2 and TRBV6-3, could not be told apart with the 87-base-pair reads, so those segments were excluded. In a later analysis, several top co-occurrence clusters were reported to appear linked to parvovirus B19, influenza, CMV and Epstein-Barr virus. Because counts were too low, about 17 rarely observed V segments, including chromosome 9 orphons, were excluded from the earlier analysis of 587 of the donors. Most TCR sequences were seen in very few donors, while some public TCRs were found in many individuals. When HLA alleles, especially DR and DQ, strongly co-occurred, attributing TCR associations to individual alleles was difficult. The classifier was reported to diagnose cytomegalovirus status with high specificity and sensitivity in both the original and validation cohorts. In a later analysis, most CMV-associated TCR beta chains were found to appear HLA-restricted, with HLA associations seemingly driven largely by CMV exposure. In a later analysis, 16,951 TCR beta sequences were associated with specific HLA alleles at a false discovery rate of 0.05. CMV serostatus was the only immune exposure information available for the cohort. A few of the identified cytomegalovirus-associated TCR beta chains were confirmed in vitro to be specific for cytomegalovirus antigens. Only TCR beta chains were sequenced in this cohort, and the absence of alpha or paired-chain data limited detectable features. In an earlier analysis of fewer than 750 of the donors, most TCR beta V segments were observed in productive rearrangements about 87% or about 30% of the time, broadly matching IMGT annotations. A group of highly shared sequence variants was considered likely to be a technical artifact of the sequencing pipeline. V-gene and J-gene trimming of TCR beta chains was associated with a missense DCLRE1C variant in a later genetic analysis, and the association was replicated in an independent cohort. Roughly uniform sequencing depth across donors was assumed in presence/absence analyses, although this assumption may not hold. A later genetic analysis reported fewer N-insertions in productive TCRs among donors in an Asian-associated ancestry cluster than the approximately 700-donor mean. A further reported finding was that TCR beta sequences accurately predicted the HLA-A and HLA-B alleles for most subjects in the first cohort. Linkage disequilibrium might explain the correlated functional status among segregating V segments, but an unknown experimental factor could not be excluded. A later analysis found that TCR association rates varied across HLA loci, with DRB1 alleles showing the most associated TCRs and HLA-C alleles the fewest.

The cysteine opens and the phenylalanine closes a CDR3 of 14 amino acids. Only CDR3 DNA remains: 42 bases, in frame from the first base. From the germline V gene, CDR1 is SGHTS and CDR2 is YDEGEE. Germline trimming amounts to 4 bases on V and 5 bases on J, with 8 as the count of junction bases outside the gene matches. The protocol used for the library was the immunoSEQ multiplex PCR assay. A mixture of 60 forward primers for TCR Vbeta segments and 13 reverse primers for TCR Jbeta segments was used in the multiplex PCR. The CDR3 region of rearranged TCR beta genes was amplified from genomic DNA with a multiplex PCR assay. The amplified TCR beta libraries were sequenced on the Illumina HiSeq System as 87-base-pair reads. In the paper's pipeline: Across the 666 repertoires, a later analysis counted 80 million or so unique TCR beta chains, around 10 million of which were shared by at least two donors. Raw reads were error-corrected and collapsed into unique sequences by a nearest-neighbor algorithm in which closely related sequences were merged to remove PCR and sequencing errors. Alignment of CDR3 sequences to IMGT reference sequences was used to assign V, D and J gene segments. For a sequence to be retained, a match of at least six nucleotides to both a V gene segment and a J gene segment was required. A rearrangement was called productive if the CDR3 had no stop codons and remained in frame with V and J, and every other rearrangement was called non-productive. CDR3 was defined according to IMGT convention as the region running from the second conserved V-encoded cysteine to the conserved J-encoded phenylalanine. In an earlier analysis of more than 550 of the donors, sequences lacking an unambiguous match to a single V gene segment were excluded. An earlier analysis of under 750 of the donors called V segments functional above 56.7% productive rearrangements and segregating when the between-donor standard deviation exceeded 5%. To diagnose cytomegalovirus status from the catalog of TCR beta chain sequences, a statistical classification framework was built. V and J gene assignment, in a later analysis, came from comparing TCR nucleotide sequences with IMGT/GENE-DB human TR gene sequences. In a later analysis, CDR3 sequences and most-parsimonious VDJ recombination scenarios were assigned using the TCRdist pipeline. In a later analysis, every TCR beta chain was defined by the combination of its CDR3 amino acid sequence and its V-gene family, and reads without a unique V-gene family were dropped. To address suspected cross-contamination and a sequencing artifact, a later analysis removed approximately 600 highly shared, low-generation-probability nucleotide sequences. A later analysis calculated a clonal expansion index for each public chain from normalized within-repertoire ranks of inferred template counts. A later analysis computed generation probabilities with a VDJ recombination model fitted to out-of-frame rearrangements, and checked the results against IGoR. In a later analysis, hypergeometric tests were used to score TCR-TCR, TCR-HLA and TCR-CMV co-occurrence, with a repertoire-size bias correction applied to TCR pairs. To estimate false discovery rates, a later analysis permuted the HLA or CMV assignments 20 times. In a later analysis, co-occurring TCRs were grouped with DBSCAN, and TCRdist sequence similarity was added when clustering was performed within HLA-allele-positive subsets. Co-occurrence clustering excluded repertoires with fewer than 30,000 or more than 120,000 public chains, plus five with anomalous nucleotide sharing. Imported from immuneACCESS, the table was reduced by TCRdb to in-frame sequences with V and J called. These copies leave out some clones; in studies compared against another copy, an unresolved V gene accounts for under half, and the cause of the remainder is not known. The V and J calls and clone size come from that table; D and trimming were worked out from the DNA. This sample's table carries some 96,000 clones. 3.4% of the sample rests with the top ten.

The cohort comprised around 700 healthy bone marrow donors. At the time of sampling, all cohort members were nominally healthy, though unrecorded immune exposures were likely present. The donor was CMV seronegative and was included in the group of about 400 seronegative cohort members. Each donor provided a peripheral blood sample, and peripheral blood mononuclear cells were used for TCR beta sequencing. Genomic DNA extraction from the blood cell samples was performed with the Qiagen DNeasy Blood Extraction Kit. Comment on this clone: The specificity of this receptor is unknown.

The sequence joins TRBV5-8 to TRBJ2-5; 7 central nucleotides agree with TRBD1. The sequencing input was PBMCs. This receptor was obtained from a woman between 25 and 40 years old in good health and CMV-seronegative. The encoded CDR3 is CASSPRDSLETQYF. The DNA reads TGTGCCAGCAGCCCTCGGGACAGTCTGGAGACCCAGTACTTC.